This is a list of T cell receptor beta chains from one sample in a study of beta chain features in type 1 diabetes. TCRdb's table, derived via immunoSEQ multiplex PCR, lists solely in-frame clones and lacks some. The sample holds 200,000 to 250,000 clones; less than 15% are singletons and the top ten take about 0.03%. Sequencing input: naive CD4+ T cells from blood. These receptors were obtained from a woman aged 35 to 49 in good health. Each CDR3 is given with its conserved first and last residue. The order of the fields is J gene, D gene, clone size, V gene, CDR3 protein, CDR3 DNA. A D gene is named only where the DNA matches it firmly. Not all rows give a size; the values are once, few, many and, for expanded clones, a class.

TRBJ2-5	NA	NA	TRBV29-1	CSLWDFQETQYF	TGCAGCTTATGGGACTTCCAAGAGACCCAGTACTTC
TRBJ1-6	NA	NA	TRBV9	CASSVDLVESPLHF	TGTGCCAGCAGCGTAGATCTGGTTGAGTCACCCCTCCACTTT
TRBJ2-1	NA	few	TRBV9	CASSPRQAYNEQFF	TGTGCCAGCAGCCCCCGACAGGCATACAATGAGCAGTTCTTC
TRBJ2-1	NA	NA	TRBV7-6	CASSLRRGPSYNEQFF	TGTGCCAGCAGCTTAAGGCGGGGGCCCTCCTACAATGAGCAGTTCTTC
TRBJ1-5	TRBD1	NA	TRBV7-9	CASSLAQGPLNQPQHF	TGTGCCAGCAGCTTAGCACAGGGGCCGCTTAATCAGCCCCAGCATTTT
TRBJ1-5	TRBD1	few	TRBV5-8	CASSAPSGTGGQPQHF	TGTGCCAGCAGCGCCCCTTCCGGGACAGGGGGTCAGCCCCAGCATTTT
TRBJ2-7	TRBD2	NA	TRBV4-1	CASSPPGTSGAGYEQYF	TGCGCCAGCAGCCCCCCAGGGACTAGCGGGGCGGGGTACGAGCAGTACTTC
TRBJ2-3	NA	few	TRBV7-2	CASSPQGPDTQYF	TGTGCCAGCAGCCCACAGGGACCAGATACGCAGTATTTT
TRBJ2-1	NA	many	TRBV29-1	CSVGEDEQFF	TGCAGCGTCGGGGAGGATGAGCAGTTCTTC
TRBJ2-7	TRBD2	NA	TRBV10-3	CAISGGTTYEQYF	TGTGCCATCAGTGGAGGGACTACCTACGAGCAGTACTTC
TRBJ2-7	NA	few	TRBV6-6	CASSYPNRGYEQYF	TGTGCCAGCAGTTACCCGAACCGAGGCTACGAGCAGTACTTC
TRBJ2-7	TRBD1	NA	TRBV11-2	CASSPQTGTGSYEQYF	TGTGCCAGCAGCCCGCAGACTGGGACAGGTTCGTACGAGCAGTACTTC
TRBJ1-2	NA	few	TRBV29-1	CSVEDRTANYGYTF	TGCAGCGTTGAAGACAGAACAGCTAACTATGGCTACACCTTC
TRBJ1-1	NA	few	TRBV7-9	CASSFQQANTEAFF	TGTGCCAGCAGCTTTCAACAGGCCAACACTGAAGCTTTCTTT
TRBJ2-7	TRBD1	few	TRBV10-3	CAISRGQGANEQYF	TGTGCCATCAGTAGGGGACAGGGGGCGAACGAGCAGTACTTC